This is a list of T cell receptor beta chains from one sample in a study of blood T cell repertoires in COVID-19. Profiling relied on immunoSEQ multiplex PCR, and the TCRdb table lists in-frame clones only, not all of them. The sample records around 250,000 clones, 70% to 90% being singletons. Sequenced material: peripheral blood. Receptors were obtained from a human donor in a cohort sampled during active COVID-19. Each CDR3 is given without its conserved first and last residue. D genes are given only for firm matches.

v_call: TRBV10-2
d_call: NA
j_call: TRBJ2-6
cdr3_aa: ASADTSGANVLT

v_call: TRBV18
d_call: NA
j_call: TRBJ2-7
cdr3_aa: ASSAGYEQY

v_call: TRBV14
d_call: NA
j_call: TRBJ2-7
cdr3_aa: ASSQESAPGFLTYEQY

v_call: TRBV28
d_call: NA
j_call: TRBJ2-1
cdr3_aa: ASSHRVVGNNEQF

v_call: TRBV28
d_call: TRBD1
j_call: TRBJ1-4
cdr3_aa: ASSLGGGTGGRSEKLF

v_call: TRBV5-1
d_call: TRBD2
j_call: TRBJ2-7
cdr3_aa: ASTAGGNYEQY

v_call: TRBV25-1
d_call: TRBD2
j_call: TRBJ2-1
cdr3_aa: ASRAGGNEQF

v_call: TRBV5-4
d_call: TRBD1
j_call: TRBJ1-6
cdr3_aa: ASRPDRAVSSPLH

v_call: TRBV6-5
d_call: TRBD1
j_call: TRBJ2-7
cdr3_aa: ASSPRQGASYEQY

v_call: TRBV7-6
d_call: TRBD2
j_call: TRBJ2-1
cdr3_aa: ASSSRGGSYNEQF

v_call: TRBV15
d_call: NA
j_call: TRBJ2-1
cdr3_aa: ATSRKGLSRSYNEQF

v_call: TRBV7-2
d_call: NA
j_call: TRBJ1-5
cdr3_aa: ASSSRGGNQPQH